The rows below give T cell receptor beta chains drawn from one sample of a study of T cells after yellow fever vaccination. TCRdb redid the calling of the 5' RACE reads with MiXCR, one entry per CDR3 protein. This table holds 450,000 to 600,000 distinct CDR3 sequences, 17% found once. The sample was PBMCs, taken about 5 days after the first yellow fever vaccination. These receptors all stem from a man between 18 and 35 years old who received the YFV17D yellow fever vaccine. Both conserved end residues are part of each CDR3. The D gene is left open where the match is weak. Not every row has a clone size; where given, it reads once, few, many or a size class.

J gene: TRBJ2-3; V gene: TRBV20-1; clone size: few; D gene: TRBD1; CDR3 DNA: TGCAGTGCTACAGGGGGACCTAGGGATACGCAGTATTTT; CDR3 protein: CSATGGPRDTQYF
J gene: TRBJ1-4; V gene: TRBV7-2; clone size: few; D gene: -; CDR3 DNA: TGTGCCAGCAGCTTTACGGGGAATGAAAAACTGTTTTTT; CDR3 protein: CASSFTGNEKLFF
J gene: TRBJ2-1; V gene: TRBV6-1; clone size: -; D gene: -; CDR3 DNA: TGTGCCAGCAGTCTCCGGACTGGCAACAATGAGCAGTTCTTC; CDR3 protein: CASSLRTGNNEQFF
J gene: TRBJ2-3; V gene: TRBV5-1; clone size: -; D gene: -; CDR3 DNA: TGCGCCAGCAGCGTAGGTCAGGGGACCACAGATACGCAGTATTTT; CDR3 protein: CASSVGQGTTDTQYF
J gene: TRBJ1-2; V gene: TRBV6-2/TRBV6-3; clone size: -; D gene: -; CDR3 DNA: TGTGCCAGCAGTTACTACAGGTCTGGCTACACCTTC; CDR3 protein: CASSYYRSGYTF
J gene: TRBJ2-6; V gene: TRBV7-2; clone size: few; D gene: -; CDR3 DNA: TGTGCCAGCAGCTTAATGTCAGTTGCCCCTGGGGCCAACGTCCTGACTTTC; CDR3 protein: CASSLMSVAPGANVLTF
J gene: TRBJ1-1; V gene: TRBV9; clone size: -; D gene: -; CDR3 DNA: TGTGCCAGCAGCGCCGAGGGGGGCACTGAAGCTTTCTTT; CDR3 protein: CASSAEGGTEAFF
J gene: TRBJ1-2; V gene: TRBV29-1; clone size: -; D gene: -; CDR3 DNA: TGCAGCGTTGAATCGGGGATTAATGGCTACACCTTC; CDR3 protein: CSVESGINGYTF
J gene: TRBJ1-6; V gene: TRBV18; clone size: -; D gene: -; CDR3 DNA: TGTGCCAGCTCACCAAAACAGGGCGGGGACCGATCACCCCTCCACTTT; CDR3 protein: CASSPKQGGDRSPLHF
J gene: TRBJ2-2; V gene: TRBV6-5; clone size: -; D gene: -; CDR3 DNA: TGTGCCAGCAGTTACTGGGGGGCGAGTACCGGGGAGCCGTTTTTT; CDR3 protein: CASSYWGASTGEPFF
J gene: TRBJ2-3; V gene: TRBV10-2; clone size: few; D gene: -; CDR3 DNA: TGCGCCAGCAATGAGATTAGCACAGATACGCAGTATTTT; CDR3 protein: CASNEISTDTQYF
J gene: TRBJ1-1; V gene: TRBV28; clone size: once; D gene: -; CDR3 DNA: TGTGCCATCAGTTTGTTTTATCAGGTGAACACTGAAGCTTTCTTT; CDR3 protein: CAISLFYQVNTEAFF
J gene: TRBJ2-1; V gene: TRBV5-6; clone size: many; D gene: -; CDR3 DNA: TGTGCCAGCAGCTTGGAGAGGGGGAAAATCTACAATGAGCAGTTCTTC; CDR3 protein: CASSLERGKIYNEQFF
J gene: TRBJ2-5; V gene: TRBV20-1; clone size: few; D gene: -; CDR3 DNA: TGCAGTGCTTTTCGACTGCAAGAGACCCAGTACTTC; CDR3 protein: CSAFRLQETQYF
J gene: TRBJ2-2; V gene: TRBV7-3; clone size: many; D gene: -; CDR3 DNA: TGTGCCAGCAGCTCGACTCCTTCGAACACCGGGGAGCTGTTTTTT; CDR3 protein: CASSSTPSNTGELFF
J gene: TRBJ1-3; V gene: TRBV2; clone size: -; D gene: -; CDR3 DNA: TGTGCCAGCAGTGAAGGGGCCCGCTCTGGAAACACCATATATTTT; CDR3 protein: CASSEGARSGNTIYF
J gene: TRBJ2-3; V gene: TRBV5-1; clone size: -; D gene: -; CDR3 DNA: TGCGCCAGCAGCCCGGGACTTTTCACAGATACGCAGTATTTT; CDR3 protein: CASSPGLFTDTQYF
J gene: TRBJ1-1; V gene: TRBV5-1; clone size: -; D gene: -; CDR3 DNA: TGCGCCAGCAGCGGAGGGAGGTCGGGGACTGAAGCTTTCTTT; CDR3 protein: CASSGGRSGTEAFF
J gene: TRBJ2-5; V gene: TRBV3-1; clone size: -; D gene: -; CDR3 DNA: TGTGCCAGCAGCCAAGAAACGGACGTCAGGTTC; CDR3 protein: CASSQETDVRF
J gene: TRBJ2-1; V gene: TRBV5-1; clone size: few; D gene: TRBD2; CDR3 DNA: TGCGCCAGCAGCTTCCAGCGGGGGAGCGACAATGAGCAGTTCTTC; CDR3 protein: CASSFQRGSDNEQFF
J gene: TRBJ1-5; V gene: TRBV7-2; clone size: few; D gene: -; CDR3 DNA: TGTGCCAGCAGCTTAGCGCGACATCAGCCCCAGCATTTT; CDR3 protein: CASSLARHQPQHF
J gene: TRBJ2-5; V gene: TRBV18; clone size: few; D gene: TRBD1; CDR3 DNA: TGTGCCAGCTCACCACCGACAGGGGGCCGAGAGACCCAGTACTTC; CDR3 protein: CASSPPTGGRETQYF